This entry features one T cell receptor beta chain sequence. What it recognizes is unknown. This specimen comes from a study of T cells in Graves' hyperthyroidism and ophthalmopathy. Findings and caveats of the study: Blood held most thyroid clonotypes expanded above 0.001 frequency. Classification by a 13 V-J model distinguished ophthalmopathy from stable hyperthyroidism.

Lactation, pregnancy, other autoimmune disease or uncontrolled infection excluded patients. In making diagnoses, clinical symptoms, serum thyroxine and TRAb, thyroid ultrasound and orbital computed tomography were all used. It was RNA transcripts that yielded the amplified TCR beta CDR3 regions. HTBI primers were the set used in a first-round RT-PCR of the TCR CDR3. TCRdb processed the multiplex PCR reads anew with MiXCR; each CDR3 protein has one entry. The top ten clones hold 13% to 15% of a sample with around 440,000 distinct CDR3 sequences, 15% to 18% of them seen once. V shed 4 bases and J shed 10 bases, with 9 bases lying between them. Germline V CDR1 and CDR2: MNHNS, SASEGT. The CDR3 totals 11 residues.

Source material: blood. The TCR comes from a woman younger than 35 with Graves' hyperthyroidism. This rearrangement joins TRBV6-1 to TRBJ2-3; D call uncertain. CDR3: CASSAREAQYF. The CDR3, as DNA: TGTGCCAGCAGTGCCCGAGAAGCGCAGTATTTT.